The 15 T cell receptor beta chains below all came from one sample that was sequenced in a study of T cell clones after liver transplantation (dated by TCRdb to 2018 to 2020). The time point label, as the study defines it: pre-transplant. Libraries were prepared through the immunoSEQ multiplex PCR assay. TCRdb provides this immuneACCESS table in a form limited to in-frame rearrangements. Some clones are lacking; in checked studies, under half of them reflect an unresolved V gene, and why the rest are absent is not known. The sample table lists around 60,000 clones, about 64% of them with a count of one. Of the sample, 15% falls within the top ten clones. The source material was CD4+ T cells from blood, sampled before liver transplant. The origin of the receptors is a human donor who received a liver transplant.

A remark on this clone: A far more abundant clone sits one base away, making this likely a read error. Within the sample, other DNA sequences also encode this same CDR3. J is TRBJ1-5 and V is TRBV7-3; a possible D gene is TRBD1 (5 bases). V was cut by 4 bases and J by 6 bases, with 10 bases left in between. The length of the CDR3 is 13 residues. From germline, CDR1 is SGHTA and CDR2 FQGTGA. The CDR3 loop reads CASSSQGGQPQHF. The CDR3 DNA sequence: TGTGCCAGCAGCTCTCAGGGCGGTCAGCCCCAGCATTTT. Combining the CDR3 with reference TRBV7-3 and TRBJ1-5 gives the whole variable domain GAGVSQTPSNKVTEKGKYVELRCDPISGHTALYWYRQSLGQGPEFLIYFQGTGAADDSGLPNDRFFAVRPEGSVSTLKIQRTERGDSAVYLCASSSQGGQPQHFGDGTRLSIL.

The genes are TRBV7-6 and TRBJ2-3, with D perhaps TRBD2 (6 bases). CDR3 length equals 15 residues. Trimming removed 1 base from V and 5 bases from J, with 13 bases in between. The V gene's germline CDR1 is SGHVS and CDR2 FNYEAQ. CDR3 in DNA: TGTGCCAGCAGCTTAGGGGGGGTACTTGGAGATACGCAGTATTTT. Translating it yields CASSLGGVLGDTQYF.

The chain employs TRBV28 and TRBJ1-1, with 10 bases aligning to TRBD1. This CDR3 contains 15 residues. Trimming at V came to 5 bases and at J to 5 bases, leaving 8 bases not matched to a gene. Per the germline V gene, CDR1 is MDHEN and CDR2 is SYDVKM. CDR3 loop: CASSAPGQGRTEAFF. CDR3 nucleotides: TGTGCCAGCAGTGCTCCGGGACAGGGGAGGACTGAAGCTTTCTTT.

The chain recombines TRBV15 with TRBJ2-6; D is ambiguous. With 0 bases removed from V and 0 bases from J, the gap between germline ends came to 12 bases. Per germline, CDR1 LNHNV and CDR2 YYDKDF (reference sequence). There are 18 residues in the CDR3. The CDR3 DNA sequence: TGTGCCACCAGCAGAGATATCCAGGCCTCCTCTGGGGCCAACGTCCTGACTTTC. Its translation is CATSRDIQASSGANVLTF.

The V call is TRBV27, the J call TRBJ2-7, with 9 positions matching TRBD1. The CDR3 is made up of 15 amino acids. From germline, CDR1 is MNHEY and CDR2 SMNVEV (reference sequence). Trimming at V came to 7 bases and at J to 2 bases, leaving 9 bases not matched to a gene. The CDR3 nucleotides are TGTGCCAGCAACAGGGACAGGGCATTAGCCTACGAGCAGTACTTC. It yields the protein CASNRDRALAYEQYF.

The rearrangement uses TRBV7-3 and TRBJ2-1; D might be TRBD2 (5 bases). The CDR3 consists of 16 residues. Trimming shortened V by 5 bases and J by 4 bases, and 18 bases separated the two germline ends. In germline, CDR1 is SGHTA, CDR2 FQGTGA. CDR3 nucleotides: TGTGCCAGCAGCCCCAAGGAGAGGGAGCGGTACAATGAGCAGTTCTTC. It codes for CASSPKERERYNEQFF.

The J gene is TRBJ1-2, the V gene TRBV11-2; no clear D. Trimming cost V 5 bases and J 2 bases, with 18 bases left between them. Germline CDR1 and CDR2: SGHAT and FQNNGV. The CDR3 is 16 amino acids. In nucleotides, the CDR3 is TGTGCCAGCAGCCCCACTAGAAACGTAGTGAACTATGGCTACACCTTC. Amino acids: CASSPTRNVVNYGYTF.

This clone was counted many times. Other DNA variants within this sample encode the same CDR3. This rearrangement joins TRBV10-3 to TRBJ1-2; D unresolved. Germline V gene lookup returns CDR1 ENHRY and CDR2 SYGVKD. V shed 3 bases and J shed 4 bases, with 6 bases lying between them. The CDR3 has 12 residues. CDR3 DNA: TGTGCCATCAGTGAACAGTTCTATGGCTACACCTTC. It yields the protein CAISEQFYGYTF.

The DNA of the CDR3 is TGTGCCAGCAGTAAATATCCCGGGACAGGGGGCGACGAGCAGTACTTC. Its translation: CASSKYPGTGGDEQYF. The V and J genes are TRBV6-4 and TRBJ2-7; TRBD1 matches 12 bases. The V gene end was trimmed by 5 bases and the J gene end by 5 bases; junction bases not matched to a gene: 10. In germline, CDR1 is MRHNA, CDR2 SNTAGT. There are 16 residues in the CDR3.

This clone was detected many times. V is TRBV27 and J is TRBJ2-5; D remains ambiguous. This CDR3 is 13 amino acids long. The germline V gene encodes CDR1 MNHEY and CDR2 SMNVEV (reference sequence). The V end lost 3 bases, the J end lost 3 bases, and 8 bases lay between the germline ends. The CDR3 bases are TGTGCCAGCAGTTTCAACAGCAAAGAGACCCAGTACTTC. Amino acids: CASSFNSKETQYF.

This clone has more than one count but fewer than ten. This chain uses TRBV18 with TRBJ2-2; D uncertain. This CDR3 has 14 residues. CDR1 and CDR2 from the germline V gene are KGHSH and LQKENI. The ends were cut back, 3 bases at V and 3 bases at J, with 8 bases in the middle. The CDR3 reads CASSPIGDTGELFF. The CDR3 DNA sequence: TGTGCCAGCTCACCTATTGGAGACACCGGGGAGCTGTTTTTT. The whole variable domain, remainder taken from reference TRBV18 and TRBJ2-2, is NAGVMQNPRHLVRRRGQEARLRCSPMKGHSHVYWYRQLPEEGLKFMVYLQKENIIDESGMPKERFSAEFPKEGPSILRIQQVVRGDSAAYFCASSPIGDTGELFFGEGSRLTVL.

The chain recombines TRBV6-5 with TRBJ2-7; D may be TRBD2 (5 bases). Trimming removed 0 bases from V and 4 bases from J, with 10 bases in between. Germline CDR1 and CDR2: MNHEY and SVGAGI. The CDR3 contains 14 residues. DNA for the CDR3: TGTGCCAGCAGTTACTCGAGGGATGGGTACGAGCAGTACTTC. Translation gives CASSYSRDGYEQYF.

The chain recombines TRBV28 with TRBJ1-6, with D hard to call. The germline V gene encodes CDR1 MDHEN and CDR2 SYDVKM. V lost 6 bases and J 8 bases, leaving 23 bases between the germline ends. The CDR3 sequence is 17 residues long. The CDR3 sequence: CASSVRRERRLDSPLHF. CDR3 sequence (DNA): TGTGCCAGCAGCGTCCGGAGGGAAAGACGACTCGATTCACCCCTCCACTTT.

CDR3 sequence reads: CASSQGTGPTNEKLFF. As DNA, the CDR3 is TGTGCCAGCAGCCAGGGGACAGGCCCAACTAATGAAAAACTGTTTTTT. This chain links TRBV4-2 with TRBJ1-4; 8 bases are a match to TRBD1. The length of the CDR3 is 16 residues. Germline values: CDR1 LGHNA, CDR2 YNFKEQ. After removal of 3 bases from V and 0 bases from J, the junction contained 3 bases not matched to a gene.

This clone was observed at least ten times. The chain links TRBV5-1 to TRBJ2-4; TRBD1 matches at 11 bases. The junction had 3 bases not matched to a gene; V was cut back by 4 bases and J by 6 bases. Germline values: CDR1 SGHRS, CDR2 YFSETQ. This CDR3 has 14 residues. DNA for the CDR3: TGCGCCAGCAGCATCGGGACAGGGGGAAACATTCAGTACTTC. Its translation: CASSIGTGGNIQYF.